The present T cell receptor beta chain was sequenced within a study of radiation and T cells in renal cell carcinoma. Study details: Nephrectomy followed 15 Gy stereotactic body radiation by 4 weeks. Study-wide findings and caveats: Pretreatment tumor biopsies were lacking, so baseline clonotypes are unknown.

Time point noted: baseline pretreatment blood. Regarding treatment: 15 Gy SBRT to primary tumor, nephrectomy 4 weeks later. The tumor was a clear cell renal cell carcinoma. Repertoires were generated with immunoSEQ multiplex PCR, while TCRdb's copy carries only in-frame clones and drops some. This table holds about 49,000 clones, roughly 84% found once. As for this clone: Its antigen is not known.

The CDR3 runs to 15 residues. J lost 6 bases, V lost 4 bases, and 8 bases had no gene match. Germline V gene data show CDR1 as MNHEY and CDR2 as SMNVEV (reference sequence). The receptor comes from a woman in her seventies with renal cell carcinoma. The rearrangement joins TRBV27 to TRBJ2-2, with TRBD1 identical over 7 bases. The input for sequencing was blood, taken from a patient whose treatment included radiotherapy and nephrectomy. The CDR3 spells CASSSTRQGAGELFF. CDR3 in DNA: TGTGCCAGCAGTTCTACCCGACAGGGCGCCGGGGAGCTGTTTTTT.